These 14 T cell receptor beta chains were all obtained from the same sample, sequenced in a study of PD-L1 blockade in urothelial cancer. Sequencing used immunoSEQ multiplex PCR; TCRdb keeps in-frame clones, though not all of them. Of tens of thousands of clones detected, 79% appear once; the ten largest clones hold around 3.1%. Time point of the sample: peripheral blood 6 weeks after treatment start. Sequencing was performed on PBMCs, taken around atezolizumab (anti-PD-L1) treatment. Every receptor here comes from a man aged 65-85 years with urothelial cancer.

The chain carries TRBV5-1 and TRBJ2-1, with 8 positions matching TRBD2. V was clipped by 4 bases and J by 7 bases; unmatched bases: 13. Germline V gene sequence: CDR1 SGHRS, CDR2 YFSETQ. The CDR3 runs 16 residues. CDR3 in DNA: TGCGCCAGCAGCGAACCCAGAAGCGGGAGAGGGAATGAGCAGTTCTTC. This codes for CASSEPRSGRGNEQFF.

In this sample, this clone turned up once. The rearrangement joins TRBV5-5 to TRBJ2-6; 11 nucleotides match TRBD1. Germline CDR1 reads SGHKS; CDR2 reads YYEKEE (reference sequence). Germline trimming cut 4 bases from V and 2 bases from J; bases unmatched to any gene: 5. This CDR3 contains 17 residues. CDR3 protein: CASSLDRGRTGANVLTF. In DNA, the CDR3 is TGTGCCAGCAGCCTGGACAGGGGGCGAACTGGGGCCAACGTCCTGACTTTC. The full variable domain, in which reference TRBV5-5 and TRBJ2-6 provide the parts outside the CDR3, is DAGVTQSPTHLIKTRGQQVTLRCSPISGHKSVSWYQQVLGQGPQFIFQYYEKEERGRGNFPDRFSARQFPNYSSELNVNALLLGDSALYLCASSLDRGRTGANVLTFGAGSRLTVL.

The chain employs TRBV5-5 and TRBJ2-2, with 14 bases matching TRBD2. Germline trimming cut 4 bases from V and 1 base from J; bases unmatched to any gene: 3. The CDR3 extends over 17 amino acids. Germline V gene sequence: CDR1 SGHKS, CDR2 YYEKEE (reference sequence). For the CDR3, the DNA is TGTGCCAGCAGCCGGGGGACTAGCGGGAGGAACACCGGGGAGCTGTTTTTT. It specifies CASSRGTSGRNTGELFF.

This chain uses TRBV27 with TRBJ1-2; possibly TRBD1 for D (6 bases). The germline V gene encodes CDR1 MNHEY and CDR2 SMNVEV (reference sequence). The CDR3 loop spans 15 amino acids. V dropped 2 bases and J dropped 7 bases, with 17 bases sitting between them. The CDR3 reads CASSLTRTGQFGYTF. As DNA, the CDR3 is TGTGCCAGCAGTTTAACGCGCACAGGGCAATTTGGCTACACCTTC.

This clone was detected only once. This chain links TRBV4-3 with TRBJ2-1; 9 bases agree with TRBD1. Germline trimming cut 3 bases from V and 8 bases from J; bases unmatched to any gene: 5. CDR1 is LGHNA, CDR2 YSLEER, per germline. The CDR3 length is 14 residues. CDR3 amino acids: CASSQTGGIHEQFF. The CDR3 DNA reads as TGCGCCAGCAGCCAGACAGGGGGAATCCATGAGCAGTTCTTC.

The J gene is TRBJ2-2, the V gene TRBV28; 15 nucleotides line up with TRBD2. CDR1 and CDR2 (germline): MDHEN, SYDVKM. CDR3 length: 17 amino acids. Trimming at V came to 2 bases and at J to 11 bases, leaving 9 bases not matched to a gene. CDR3 sequence reads: CASSLLGLAGGPSELFF. In DNA form, the CDR3 reads TGTGCCAGCAGTTTACTTGGACTAGCGGGAGGGCCGAGTGAGCTGTTTTTT.

CDR3 bases: TGTGCCAGCAGTGCGGGGACAGGGTATGTGAACACTGAAGCTTTCTTT. This codes for CASSAGTGYVNTEAFF. The chain is built from TRBV28 and TRBJ1-1, with 9 bases aligning to TRBD1. The CDR3 runs 16 residues. Trimming at V came to 5 bases and at J to 0 bases, leaving 7 bases not matched to a gene. Germline CDR1 MDHEN, CDR2 SYDVKM.

J is TRBJ1-2 and V is TRBV5-1; 8 nucleotides agree with TRBD1. J was trimmed by 7 bases and V by 4 bases; bases with no gene match: 6. The CDR3 loop spans 13 amino acids. Germline CDR1 and CDR2: SGHRS and YFSETQ. CDR3 in DNA: TGCGCCAGCAGCCCGACAGGGGATACTGGCTACACCTTC. Protein product: CASSPTGDTGYTF.

In its sample, this clone was seen a few times. DNA for the CDR3: TGTGCCAGCAGCAAAGCTTTCGCGACAGACTCCCCCCCCTACGAGCAGTACTTC. Translating gives CASSKAFATDSPPYEQYF. The chain employs TRBV21-1 and TRBJ2-7; the D call in the table, TRBD1, was not verified against the DNA. TRBV21-1 is a pseudogene. The CDR3 loop spans 18 amino acids.

The chain has TRBV19 and TRBJ2-2; D possibly corresponds to TRBD2 (7 bases). Per the germline V gene, CDR1 is LNHDA and CDR2 is SQIVND (reference sequence). This CDR3 is built from 15 residues. V was pared by 6 bases and J by 4 bases, with 15 bases between. CDR3 protein: CASSLQGRGTGELFF. CDR3 coding DNA: TGTGCCAGTAGCCTTCAGGGGAGGGGCACCGGGGAGCTGTTTTTT.

This sequence joins TRBV28 and TRBJ2-7; 13 bases line up with TRBD2. V lost 5 bases and J lost 5; bases outside the gene matches: 6. Germline V gene lookup returns CDR1 MDHEN and CDR2 SYDVKM. The length of the CDR3 is 15 residues. The CDR3 DNA is TGTGCCAGCAGTCCCGGGACTAGCGGGACCAACGAGCAGTACTTC. Amino acid sequence: CASSPGTSGTNEQYF.

The V gene is TRBV7-2, the J gene TRBJ2-7, with D perhaps TRBD1 (5 bases). Germline V gives CDR1 SGHTA, CDR2 FQGNSA. There are 15 residues in the CDR3. Trimming took off 2 bases at V and 4 bases at J, with 15 bases between the two ends. The CDR3 DNA reads TGTGCCAGCAGCTTAACTCCTGGCTCAGGGTACGAGCAGTACTTC. This sequence encodes CASSLTPGSGYEQYF.

This sequence joins TRBV19 and TRBJ1-5; TRBD1 might be the D (6 bases). In germline, CDR1 is LNHDA, CDR2 SQIVND (reference sequence). V gave up 9 bases and J gave up 6 bases, with 21 bases separating them. There are 15 residues in the CDR3. The CDR3 nucleotides read TGTGCCAGCTCGGGTGGGGGGGCGATCGGTCAGCCCCAGCATTTT. This sequence encodes CASSGGGAIGQPQHF.

J is TRBJ2-1 and V is TRBV9; 10 positions agree with TRBD2. Germline V gives CDR1 SGDLS, CDR2 YYNGEE. The CDR3 loop spans 15 amino acids. V trimming: 1 base; J trimming: 4 bases; junction bases outside the gene matches: 2. This CDR3 is CASSVSSGGYNEQFF. CDR3 bases: TGTGCCAGCAGCGTATCTAGCGGGGGTTACAATGAGCAGTTCTTC.